Each of the 5 T cell receptor beta chains below was sequenced from the same sample in a study of blood T cell repertoires in COVID-19. Method: immunoSEQ multiplex PCR; TCRdb's copy keeps in-frame clones and lacks some. The data hold 100,000 to 150,000 clones, with approximately 90% observed a single time. Sequenced: peripheral blood. These receptors were taken from an elderly woman with acute or convalescent COVID-19.

V and J are TRBV24-1 and TRBJ2-1; 7 bases agree with TRBD1. Per germline, CDR1 KGHDR and CDR2 SFDVKD. The CDR3 spans 13 residues. V gave up 5 bases and J gave up 7 bases; unmatched junction bases: 4. The CDR3 DNA sequence: TGTGCCACCAGTGGCAGGGGGAGTAATGAGCAGTTCTTC. Amino acid sequence: CATSGRGSNEQFF.

The CDR3 nucleotides read TGTGCCAGCACGCCCCGGGACAGGGGTGAAAAACTGTTTTTT. It is translated as CASTPRDRGEKLFF. The chain uses TRBV6-5 and TRBJ1-4; 10 bases line up with TRBD1. The germline CDR1 and CDR2 sequences are MNHEY and SVGAGI. This CDR3 spans 14 amino acids. Germline trimming cut 7 bases from V and 7 bases from J; bases unmatched to any gene: 6.

The chain joins TRBV29-1 to TRBJ1-1, with TRBD1 identical over 7 bases. The junction had 7 bases not matched to a gene; V was cut back by 7 bases and J by 2 bases. The V gene's germline CDR1 is SQVTM and CDR2 ANQGSEA. This CDR3 spans 13 amino acids. CDR3 sequence (DNA): TGCAGCGCCCAACAGGGGTCAAACACTGAAGCTTTCTTT. This encodes CSAQQGSNTEAFF.

This chain uses TRBV4-1 with TRBJ1-1, with D possibly matching TRBD1 (5 bases). The CDR3 covers 13 residues. Germline V gene sequence: CDR1 MGHRA, CDR2 YSYEKL. The ends were cut back, 4 bases at V and 5 bases at J, with 11 bases in the middle. CDR3 sequence: CASSLEGWTEAFF. The CDR3 DNA reads TGCGCCAGCAGCCTGGAGGGGTGGACTGAAGCTTTCTTT.

This chain uses TRBV6-5 with TRBJ1-2, with TRBD1 as a possible D gene (5 bases). The CDR3 has 16 amino acids. CDR1 is MNHEY, CDR2 SVGAGI, per germline. V lost 0 bases to trimming and J lost 0 bases, with 11 bases between them. Here the CDR3 reads CASSYSYRQSNYGYTF. CDR3 DNA sequence: TGTGCCAGCAGTTACTCGTACCGACAGTCTAACTATGGCTACACCTTC.